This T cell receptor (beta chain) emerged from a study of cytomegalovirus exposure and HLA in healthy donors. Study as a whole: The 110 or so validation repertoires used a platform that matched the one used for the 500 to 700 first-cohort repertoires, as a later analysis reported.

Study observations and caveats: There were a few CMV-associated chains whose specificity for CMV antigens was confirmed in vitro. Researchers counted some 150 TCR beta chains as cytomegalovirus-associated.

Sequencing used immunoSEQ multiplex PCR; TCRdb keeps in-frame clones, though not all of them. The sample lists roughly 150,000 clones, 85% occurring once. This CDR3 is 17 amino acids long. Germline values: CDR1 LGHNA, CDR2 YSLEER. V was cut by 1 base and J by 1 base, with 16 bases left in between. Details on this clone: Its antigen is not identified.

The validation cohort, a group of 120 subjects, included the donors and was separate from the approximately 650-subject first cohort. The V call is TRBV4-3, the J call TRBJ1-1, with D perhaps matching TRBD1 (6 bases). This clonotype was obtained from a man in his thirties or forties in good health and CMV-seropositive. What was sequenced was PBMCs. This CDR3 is CASSQARVGAGNTEAFF. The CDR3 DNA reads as TGCGCCAGCAGCCAAGCACGAGTGGGGGCGGGGAACACTGAAGCTTTCTTT.